The clone carrying this T cell receptor (beta chain) was recorded at least ten times. Germline V lookup: CDR1 SGHTA, CDR2 FQGNSA. V was pared by 5 bases and J by 1 base, with 14 bases between. The CDR3 has 15 residues. This entry comes from a study of blood T cells in healthy people across ages. A sample-barcoded 5' primer and a J-beta primer mix were used in a second PCR of roughly 7 to 11 cycles. TCRdb passed the 5' RACE reads through MiXCR, listing each CDR3 protein once. The table records roughly 900,000 distinct CDR3 sequences, 25% to 35% of them present only once. The TCR was taken from a woman older than 75 in good health. The genes are TRBV7-2 and TRBJ2-5; D tentatively reads TRBD1 or TRBD2 (5 bases each). Source material: blood. The CDR3 reads CASSRRDPAQETQYF. CDR3 nucleotides: TGTGCCAGCAGCCGCCGGGACCCCGCCCAAGAGACCCAGTACTTC.